This TCR beta chain was profiled in a study of molecular identifiers for immune sequencing clone quantification (dated by TCRdb to the late 2010s). In the study overall: For a replicate experiment, RNA from approximately 20,000 or 100,000 naive CD8 T cells was divided into five aliquots, of which four were sequenced. This methods study benchmarked molecular-identifier clustering-based TCR repertoire sequencing (MIDCIRS) and TCR RNA copy counting, using CD8 T cells to do so. What the authors observed across the whole study: In CMV-specific effector cells, over 99% of molecules were held by clones above 20 RNA copies, whereas under 1% of molecules were held by such clones in naive cells. Highly expanded clone sizes could be underestimated if identical TCR molecules share a barcode. Naive libraries contained spiked-in Jurkat TCR RNA (approximately nine copies' worth), which is not part of the donor repertoire. Modeling gave 3 to 3.5 recovered TCR RNA copies per cell versus approximately 9 by digital PCR, implying 25% to 30% capture efficiency. When barcode sub-clustering was not used, chimeric consensus sequences inflated TCR diversity, with chimeras reaching as high as 47%. Spiked-in Jurkat TCR RNA equal to a single cell's worth was reported to be detectable even within 1,100,000 naive CD8 T cells.

This clonotype came up many times. No cognate antigen has been identified for it. There are no base qualities to consult, and no much larger clone falls within one base. Libraries of naive CD8 T cells were built from approximately 20,000 to 1,000,000 sorted cells, with 10%, 30% or 50% of the purified RNA used. Naive CD8 T cells were FACS-sorted as CD8+CD4-CCR7+CD45RA+ on a BD FACSAria II into RLT Plus buffer. Detection sensitivity was tested by spiking Jurkat RNA equal to roughly ten TCR copies' worth into samples containing 20,000-1,000,000 naive CD8 T cells. CD8 T cells were enriched using RosetteSep CD8+ T Cell Enrichment Cocktail and Ficoll-Paque, and the enriched cells then underwent ACK red cell lysis. Receptors were amplified or captured by PCR. The listed sequencing device is NextSeq 500. Bulk TCR libraries were generated as previously described, with the TCR primers listed in Table S5 used. Purification of total RNA was performed with the Qiagen AllPrep DNA/RNA kit. Reads from multiple sequencing runs of the same library were pooled before analysis. The paper's data handling went like this. Reads were retained only if the reads had an exact TCR constant sequence, and the retained reads were trimmed to 150 nt and grouped according to their 12-nt molecular barcodes. Reads inside each barcode group were sub-clustered using a 15% Levenshtein threshold, and a quality-weighted consensus sequence was constructed for each RNA molecule. Non-functional sequences were discarded, and so were lower-count sequences lying one edit away from another sequence. Based on a fit of two negative binomial distributions, barcode sub-clusters having less than 20% of the maximum read count were discarded. TCRdb handled the public reads itself, with Q25 trimming in fastp and clone calling in MiXCR, and kept productive beta chains. Rows merge per CDR3 protein into single entries with the most common DNA and genes. The V and J calls here are based on TCRdb, not the publication. This sample lists some 97,000 distinct CDR3 sequences; roughly 38% were detected once. The top ten clonotypes cover 4% to 5% of the sample.

CDR1 and CDR2, looked up from the germline V gene, are SGHVS and FNYEAQ. The CDR3 has 15 amino acids, counting the end cysteine and phenylalanine. Only CDR3 DNA is held: 45 bases, read in frame from base 1. The germline ends are 14 bases apart after V is trimmed by 5 bases and J by 0 bases. The rearrangement joined TRBV7-6 to TRBJ2-7; TRBD1 could be the D gene, as 6 bases match. This receptor was obtained from a human donor in good health. Some libraries in this study had Jurkat cell RNA spiked in. Sample: naive CD8+ T cells from blood, with Jurkat cell RNA spiked in. Read against the paper, the sample's cell subset or site label means: FACS-sorted CD8+CD4-CCR7+CD45RA+ naive T cells. The nucleotide sequence is TGTGCCAGCAGCCTCGGACAGCTGAACTCCTACGAGCAGTACTTC. It specifies CASSLGQLNSYEQYF.